The 2 T cell receptor beta chains reported below all come from one sample, sequenced in a study of T cell clusters in autoimmune cytopenias. TRB rearrangements were amplified by touch-down multiplex PCR with mixed TRB-A/B primers. TCRdb reanalyzed the multiplex PCR reads, giving one entry per CDR3 protein sequence and no DNA. The sample is made up of 1,300 to 1,500 distinct CDR3 sequences, and the top ten hold about 60% of it. TRB amplification used approximately 250 ng of peripheral blood genomic DNA. The same sample was also studied in work on T cell repertoires in aging, cancer and after chemotherapy.

Sequences were obtained from peripheral blood. The receptors stem from a human donor with chronic lymphocytic leukemia.

In terms of frequency, this clonotype is large (0.1 to 1%). This chain uses TRBV29-1 with TRBJ2-5; TCRdb's D gene call, TRBD1, goes unchecked for lack of DNA. This CDR3 has 13 residues. CDR1 is SQVTM, CDR2 ANQGSEA, per germline. The CDR3 region is CSVLTGAPETQYF.

By frequency, this clonotype registers large. The chain has TRBV19 and TRBJ2-2; TCRdb selects TRBD1, and the lack of DNA leaves this call unchecked. CDR1 LNHDA and CDR2 SQIVND come from the germline V gene (reference sequence). The CDR3 loop spans 15 amino acids. The CDR3 spells CASTRDGSNTGELFF.